The 27 T cell receptor beta chains in this list originate from one sample, sequenced in a study of neurological immune-mediated disorders. TCRdb re-analysed the 5' RACE reads in MiXCR, keeping a single row per CDR3 protein. The table includes 33,000 or so distinct CDR3 sequences, roughly 7% detected once. Sample: PBMCs. Receptor source: a woman aged 40 to 55 in good health.

In its sample, this clonotype was seen many times. The gene calls are TRBV7-3 and TRBJ2-3, with a tentative D call TRBD2 (6 bases). Trimming took off 5 bases at V and 2 bases at J, with 11 bases between the two ends. The CDR3 has 14 residues. The germline gives CDR1 SGHTA, CDR2 FQGTGA. The CDR3 spells CASSTGLSTDTQYF. Written as DNA, the CDR3 is TGTGCCAGCAGCACGGGACTTTCCACAGATACGCAGTATTTT.

The chain has TRBV18 and TRBJ2-5; D is ambiguous. Looked up from germline, CDR1 is KGHSH and CDR2 is LQKENI. The CDR3 spans 13 residues. V shed 4 bases and J shed 3 bases, with 9 bases lying between them. CDR3 sequence (DNA): TGTGCCAGCTCACTTCTCCAGGAAGAGACCCAGTACTTC. Translation gives CASSLLQEETQYF.

This clonotype was observed at least ten times. This chain joins TRBV12-3 or TRBV12-4 and TRBJ1-1; D unresolved. Trimming took off 3 bases at V and 0 bases at J, with 8 bases between the two ends. This CDR3 spans 14 amino acids. Here the CDR3 reads CASSFLGVNTEAFF. CDR3 bases: TGTGCCAGCAGTTTCCTCGGGGTGAACACTGAAGCTTTCTTT.

This clonotype qualifies as medium-sized. The chain couples TRBV28 to TRBJ2-7; 9 nucleotides line up with TRBD2. The CDR3 covers 15 residues. The junction had 12 bases not matched to a gene; V was cut back by 6 bases and J by 6 bases. CDR1 is MDHEN, CDR2 SYDVKM, per germline. The CDR3 DNA reads TGTGCCAGCAGCCGCGGGGGGGCCTCTGACCTCGAGCAGTACGTC. This translates into CASSRGGASDLEQYV.

This clonotype appeared many times. V is TRBV2 and J is TRBJ2-7; 8 bases fit TRBD1. In germline, CDR1 is SNHLY, CDR2 FYNNEI. The CDR3 spans 15 residues. The J segment lost 0 bases and the V segment lost 1 base, leaving 2 bases of the junction unmatched. CDR3 region: CASSEGDRSSYEQYV. In DNA form, the CDR3 reads TGTGCCAGCAGTGAAGGGGACAGGAGCTCCTACGAGCAGTACGTC.

This clonotype has a count of ten or more. The V call is TRBV28, the J call TRBJ1-1, with 8 bases identical to TRBD1. The V gene end was trimmed by 5 bases and the J gene end by 5 bases; junction bases not matched to a gene: 10. This CDR3 is built from 15 residues. CDR1 is MDHEN and CDR2 is SYDVKM in the germline V gene. The CDR3 reads CASSLHSQGGTEAFF. In nucleotides, the CDR3 is TGTGCCAGCAGTCTTCATTCACAGGGGGGGACTGAAGCTTTCTTT.

This clonotype was counted ten times or more. In DNA, the CDR3 is TGTGCCTGGAGTCGGGACAGTAATCAGCCCCAGCATTTT. It encodes CAWSRDSNQPQHF. This rearrangement joins TRBV30 to TRBJ1-5; 7 bases line up with TRBD1. This CDR3 comprises 13 residues. Germline CDR1 and CDR2: GTSNPN and SVGIG (reference sequence). The J segment lost 4 bases and the V segment lost 2 bases, leaving 2 bases of the junction unmatched.

In its sample, this clonotype was seen many times. The chain uses TRBV5-1 and TRBJ1-3; tentative D call: TRBD1 (6 bases). Between the trimmed V and J ends, which lost 4 bases and 9 bases, there was a span of 14 bases. Germline CDR1 is SGHRS and CDR2 is YFSETQ. There are 13 residues in the CDR3. The CDR3, as DNA: TGCGCCAGCAGCCCGGACAGCCCGGTCACCATATATTTT. This codes for CASSPDSPVTIYF.

This clonotype was observed at least ten times. The chain joins TRBV10-3 to TRBJ1-5, with 7 bases lining up with TRBD1. Trimming removed 5 bases from V and 6 bases from J; junction bases left unmatched: 7. The CDR3 has 14 amino acids. Germline-derived CDR1 and CDR2 are ENHRY and SYGVKD. CDR3 in amino acids: CAISQGEGPQPQHF. In DNA, the CDR3 is TGTGCCATCAGTCAGGGGGAAGGTCCTCAGCCCCAGCATTTT.

Ten or more counts support this clonotype. The chain joins TRBV12-3 or TRBV12-4 to TRBJ2-2; 9 bases align to TRBD1. After removal of 5 bases from V and 6 bases from J, the junction contained 4 bases not matched to a gene. This CDR3 region has 14 residues. The CDR3: CASSPRTGAGELFF. The CDR3 DNA is TGTGCCAGCAGTCCTCGGACAGGGGCCGGGGAGCTGTTTTTT.

This clonotype was picked up many times. The V gene is TRBV7-9, the J gene TRBJ1-3, with TRBD1 as a possible D gene (5 bases). CDR3 size: 16 residues. CDR1 is SEHNR, CDR2 FQNEAQ, per germline (reference sequence). Trimming removed 5 bases from V and 4 bases from J, with 18 bases in between. CDR3: CASSPAMGERGNTIYF. The CDR3 region has the DNA TGTGCCAGCAGCCCCGCGATGGGGGAAAGAGGAAACACCATATATTTT.

This clonotype occurred many times. The chain's CDR3 is CSAREEGRRYGYTF. CDR3 bases: TGCAGTGCTAGAGAGGAGGGGCGTCGTTATGGCTACACCTTC. V gene TRBV20-1 combines with J gene TRBJ1-2, with D perhaps TRBD1 (5 bases). Germline CDR1 is DFQATT and CDR2 is SNEGSKA (reference sequence). The CDR3 spans 14 residues. V gave up 0 bases and J gave up 5 bases, with 13 bases separating them.

There are a few counts of this clonotype. The chain uses TRBV7-9 and TRBJ2-1; D is uncertain. The germline V gene has CDR1 SEHNR and CDR2 FQNEAQ (reference sequence). The germline V and J ends were trimmed by 5 bases and 5 bases, with 13 bases remaining between them. The CDR3 is made up of 14 amino acids. CDR3 region: CASSPFLPHNEQFF. Here the CDR3 DNA reads TGTGCCAGCAGCCCCTTTTTACCCCACAATGAGCAGTTCTTC. Looking up the rest from reference TRBV7-9 and TRBJ2-1 gives the full variable domain: DTGVSQNPRHKITKRGQNVTFRCDPISEHNRLYWYRQTLGQGPEFLTYFQNEAQLEKSRLLSDRFSAERPKGSFSTLEIQRTEQGDSAMYLCASSPFLPHNEQFFGPGTRLTVL.

At least ten counts were recorded for this clonotype. V and J are TRBV5-1 and TRBJ2-5; maybe TRBD2 (6 bases). The V end was cut by 7 bases, the J end by 5 bases, with 15 bases between. Per germline, CDR1 SGHRS and CDR2 YFSETQ. The CDR3 spans 13 residues. CDR3 in amino acids: CASRDSSSETQYF. The CDR3 DNA sequence: TGCGCCAGCCGGGACTCCTCTTCGGAGACCCAGTACTTC.

The chain recombines TRBV7-2 with TRBJ1-2, with D tentatively TRBD1 (5 bases). CDR1 is SGHTA and CDR2 is FQGNSA in the germline V gene. CDR3 length equals 14 residues. V dropped 4 bases and J dropped 2 bases, with 11 bases sitting between them. In nucleotides, the CDR3 is TGTGCCAGCAGCTCTTTAAGGGGAAACTATGGCTACACCTTC. Amino acids: CASSSLRGNYGYTF.

This clonotype was counted many times. The chain recombines TRBV12-3 or TRBV12-4 with TRBJ2-5; perhaps TRBD2 as D (5 bases). Deletions cut 1 base from V and 5 bases from J, with 14 bases between. CDR3 size: 15 residues. The CDR3 reads CASSLVSRERETQYF. CDR3 DNA sequence: TGTGCCAGCAGTTTAGTATCAAGGGAGAGGGAGACCCAGTACTTC.

This clonotype was seen ten or more times. The chain links TRBV11-2 to TRBJ2-3, with TRBD2 matching over 11 bases. The CDR3 covers 15 residues. The germline gives CDR1 SGHAT, CDR2 FQNNGV. V was clipped by 5 bases and J by 1 base; unmatched bases: 2. The CDR3 sequence is CASSPLAGGTDTQYF. CDR3 sequence (DNA): TGTGCCAGCAGCCCACTAGCGGGAGGCACAGATACGCAGTATTTT.

The sample holds many counts of this clonotype. The rearrangement joins TRBV5-6 to TRBJ2-7; D is unresolved. Germline lookup yields CDR1 SGHDT and CDR2 YYEEEE. Trimming left V 0 bases short and J 3 bases short, with 10 bases between. CDR3 length equals 14 residues. The CDR3 DNA reads as TGTGCCAGCAGCTTGGCCTCTCAGCACTACGAGCAGTACTTC. Protein sequence: CASSLASQHYEQYF.

This clonotype was counted many times. This chain joins TRBV20-1 and TRBJ2-3; unclear D gene. The CDR3 has 12 amino acids. Deletions cut 1 base from V and 1 base from J, with 3 bases between. Germline CDR1 reads DFQATT; CDR2 reads SNEGSKA (reference sequence). The CDR3 is CSARVRTDTQYF. Here the CDR3 DNA reads TGCAGTGCTAGAGTTCGCACAGATACGCAGTATTTT.

This clonotype was seen ten or more times. The chain combines TRBV15 with TRBJ2-3, with TRBD2 matching 9 bases. The CDR3 extends over 15 amino acids. Germline assignment: CDR1 LNHNV and CDR2 YYDKDF (reference sequence). The J segment lost 2 bases and the V segment lost 3 bases, leaving 3 bases of the junction unmatched. CDR3 bases: TGTGCCACCAGCAGGGGACTAGCCCACACAGATACGCAGTATTTT. Protein sequence: CATSRGLAHTDTQYF.

This clonotype was recorded many times. The J gene is TRBJ1-1, the V gene TRBV10-3, with unresolved D. Germline CDR1 ENHRY, CDR2 SYGVKD. V was pared by 3 bases and J by 1 base, with 9 bases between. The CDR3 consists of 14 residues. The CDR3 bases are TGTGCCATCAGTGAAAAGGCCAGGAACACTGAAGCTTTCTTT. It specifies CAISEKARNTEAFF.

The sample holds many counts of this clonotype. This chain's CDR3 is CASSSTGVGQPQHF. In DNA form, the CDR3 reads TGTGCCAGCAGCTCGACAGGGGTCGGACAGCCCCAGCATTTT. The rearrangement uses TRBV11-2 and TRBJ1-5, with TRBD1 matching over 8 bases. CDR3 length: 14 residues. With V trimmed by 4 bases and J by 7 bases, 6 bases remained unmatched. Germline V gene sequence: CDR1 SGHAT, CDR2 FQNNGV.

This clonotype came up many times. The chain recombines TRBV14 with TRBJ2-1, with no clear D. The CDR3 consists of 13 residues. Germline V gene data show CDR1 as SGHDN and CDR2 as FVKESK. The germline V and J ends were trimmed by 4 bases and 7 bases, with 11 bases remaining between them. The CDR3 DNA reads as TGTGCCAGCAGCCCCCCCCTATCAAATGAGCAGTTCTTC. It specifies CASSPPLSNEQFF. The full variable domain, its missing parts supplied by reference TRBV14 and TRBJ2-1, is EAGVTQFPSHSVIEKGQTVTLRCDPISGHDNLYWYRRVMGKEIKFLLHFVKESKQDESGMPNNRFLAERTGGTYSTLKVQPAELEDSGVYFCASSPPLSNEQFFGPGTRLTVL.

Ten or more counts support this clonotype. The V gene is TRBV30, the J gene TRBJ2-6; D is uncertain. This CDR3 spans 14 amino acids. The germline CDR1 and CDR2 sequences are GTSNPN and SVGIG (reference sequence). V dropped 1 base and J dropped 1 base, with 5 bases sitting between them. The CDR3 sequence is CAWSDGSGANVLTF. CDR3 DNA: TGTGCCTGGAGTGACGGTTCTGGGGCCAACGTCCTGACTTTC.

This clonotype was observed at least ten times. The rearrangement joins TRBV7-2 to TRBJ2-2, with TRBD1 identical over 10 bases. Per the germline V gene, CDR1 is SGHTA and CDR2 is FQGNSA. Unmatched junction bases numbered 4, after V lost 5 bases and J lost 4 bases. CDR3 length equals 15 residues. In nucleotides, the CDR3 is TGTGCCAGCAGCCCGTGGACAGGGGGCACCGGGGAGCTGTTTTTT. Amino acids: CASSPWTGGTGELFF.

As for this clonotype: Germline is not matched at one junction end, which may reflect a read error. This sequence joins TRBV7-9 and TRBJ2-3; no firm D call. The CDR3 covers 10 residues. Germline V gene data show CDR1 as SEHNR and CDR2 as FQNEAQ (reference sequence). DNA of the CDR3: TGTGCCAGTAGCTTCACATCCCAGTATTTT. Protein: CASSFTSQYF. The full variable domain, rest sourced from reference TRBV7-9 and TRBJ2-3, is DTGVSQNPRHKITKRGQNVTFRCDPISEHNRLYWYRQTLGQGPEFLTYFQNEAQLEKSRLLSDRFSAERPKGSFSTLEIQRTEQGDSAMYLCASSFTSQYFGPGTRLTVL.

As to this clonotype: A much larger clone lies a single base off, so this may be a read error. CDR3 nucleotide sequence: TGTGCCAGCAGCTTAGGGGAAAAGGCTGCCGGGGAGCTGTTTTTT. Its translation is CASSLGEKAAGELFF. This rearrangement joins TRBV11-2 to TRBJ2-2; D is unresolved. The germline gives CDR1 SGHAT, CDR2 FQNNGV. Trimming removed 1 base at V and 6 bases at J, with 12 bases between. The CDR3 contains 15 residues.